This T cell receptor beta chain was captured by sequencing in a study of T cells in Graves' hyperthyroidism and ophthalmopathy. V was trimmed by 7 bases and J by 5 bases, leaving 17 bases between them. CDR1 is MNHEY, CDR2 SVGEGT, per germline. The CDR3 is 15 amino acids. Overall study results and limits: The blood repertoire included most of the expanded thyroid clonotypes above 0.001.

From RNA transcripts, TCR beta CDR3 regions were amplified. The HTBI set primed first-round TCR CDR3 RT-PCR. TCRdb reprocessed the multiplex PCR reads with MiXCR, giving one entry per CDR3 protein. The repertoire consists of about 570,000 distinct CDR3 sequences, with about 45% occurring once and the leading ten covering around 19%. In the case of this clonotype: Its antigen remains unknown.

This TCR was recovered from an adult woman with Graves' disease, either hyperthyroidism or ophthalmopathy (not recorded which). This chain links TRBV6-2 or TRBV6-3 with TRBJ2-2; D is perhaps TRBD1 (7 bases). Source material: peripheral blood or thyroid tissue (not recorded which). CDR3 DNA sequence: TGTGCCAGCAATAGACAGGGACTTGTTACCGGGGAGCTGTTTTTT. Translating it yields CASNRQGLVTGELFF.